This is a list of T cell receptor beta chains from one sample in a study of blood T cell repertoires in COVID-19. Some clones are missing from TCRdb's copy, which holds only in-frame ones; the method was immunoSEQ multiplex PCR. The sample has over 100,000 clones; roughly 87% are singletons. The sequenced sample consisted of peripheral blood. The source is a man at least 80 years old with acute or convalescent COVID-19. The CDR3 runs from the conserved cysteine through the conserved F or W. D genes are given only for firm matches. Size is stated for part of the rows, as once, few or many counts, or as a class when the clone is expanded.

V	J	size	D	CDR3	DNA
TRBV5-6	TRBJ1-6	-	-	CASSLGPLENSPLHF	TGTGCCAGCAGCTTGGGTCCGTTAGAGAATTCACCCCTCCACTTT
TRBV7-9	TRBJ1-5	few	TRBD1	CASSGPGTGDNQPQHF	TGTGCCAGCAGCGGGCCGGGGACAGGCGACAATCAGCCCCAGCATTTT
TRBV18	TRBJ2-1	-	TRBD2	CASSPAGTSVYNEQFF	TGTGCCAGCTCGCCTGCCGGGACTAGCGTATACAATGAGCAGTTCTTC
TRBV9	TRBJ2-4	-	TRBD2	CASSVRGEGNIQYF	TGTGCCAGCAGCGTAAGAGGGGAGGGAAACATTCAGTACTTC
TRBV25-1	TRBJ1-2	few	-	CASSESGITGYTF	TGTGCCAGCAGTGAATCGGGGATTACTGGCTACACCTTC
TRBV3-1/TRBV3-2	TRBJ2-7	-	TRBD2	CASSQVSGGASEQYF	TGTGCCAGCAGCCAAGTTAGCGGGGGAGCTTCCGAGCAGTACTTC
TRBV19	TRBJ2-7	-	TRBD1	CASSTTAGGEQYF	TGTGCCAGTAGTACCACCGCAGGGGGCGAGCAGTACTTC
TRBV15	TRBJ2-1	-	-	CATSIRGSYNEQFF	TGTGCCACCAGCATTCGTGGGAGCTACAATGAGCAGTTCTTC
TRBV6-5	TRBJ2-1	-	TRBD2	CASSYSRLAGNPEQFF	TGTGCCAGCAGTTACTCTAGACTAGCTGGGAACCCTGAGCAGTTCTTC
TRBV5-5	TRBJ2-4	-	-	CASSHVVGIQYF	TGTGCCAGCAGCCACGTCGTCGGGATTCAGTACTTC
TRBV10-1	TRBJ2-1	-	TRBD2	CASSERGLAGSVEQFF	TGCGCCAGCAGTGAGCGGGGACTAGCGGGGTCGGTTGAGCAGTTCTTC
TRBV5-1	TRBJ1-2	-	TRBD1	CASSFWQGDGYTF	TGCGCCAGCAGCTTCTGGCAGGGGGATGGCTACACCTTC
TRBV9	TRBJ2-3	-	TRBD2	CASSVSLAGGTDTQYF	TGTGCCAGCAGCGTATCACTAGCGGGAGGTACAGATACGCAGTATTTT
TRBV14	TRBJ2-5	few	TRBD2	CASSQGVAGRQETQYF	TGTGCCAGCAGCCAAGGAGTAGCGGGACGACAAGAGACCCAGTACTTC
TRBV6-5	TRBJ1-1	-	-	CASSLAGSMNTEAFF	TGTGCCAGCAGCCTAGCCGGGTCCATGAACACTGAAGCTTTCTTT
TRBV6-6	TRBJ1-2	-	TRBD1	CASSYDTGDRGYTF	TGTGCCAGCAGTTACGATACAGGGGACCGTGGCTACACCTTC
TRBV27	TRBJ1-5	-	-	CASSPRRGGGPQHF	TGTGCCAGCAGTCCCCGACGGGGAGGAGGGCCCCAGCATTTT
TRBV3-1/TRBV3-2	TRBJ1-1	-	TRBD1	CASRRGQGWMNTEAFF	TGTGCCAGCAGAAGGGGGCAAGGTTGGATGAACACTGAAGCTTTCTTT
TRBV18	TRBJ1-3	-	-	CASSPIDSGDTIYF	TGTGCCAGCTCACCTATTGACTCTGGCGACACCATATATTTT
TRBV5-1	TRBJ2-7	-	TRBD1	CASSLAGFSGGDHRGEQYF	TGCGCCAGCAGCTTGGCCGGATTCTCAGGGGGAGACCATCGGGGCGAGCAGTACTTC
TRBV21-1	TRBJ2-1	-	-	CASSKVRGSGNEQFF	TGTGCCAGCAGCAAAGTGCGCGGGAGCGGCAATGAGCAGTTCTTC
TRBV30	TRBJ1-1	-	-	CAWSRQVGTEAFF	TGTGCCTGGAGTCGACAGGTGGGGACTGAAGCTTTCTTT
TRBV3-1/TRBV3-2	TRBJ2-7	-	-	CASSQYRGFEQYF	TGTGCCAGCAGCCAATACCGAGGGTTCGAGCAGTACTTC
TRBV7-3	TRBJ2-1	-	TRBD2	CASSLNAGVYNEQFF	TGTGCCAGCAGCTTAAACGCGGGAGTCTACAATGAGCAGTTCTTC
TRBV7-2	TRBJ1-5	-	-	CASSLGGGNQPQHF	TGTGCCAGCAGCTTGGGGGGGGGCAATCAGCCCCAGCATTTT
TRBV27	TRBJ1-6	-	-	CASSLRGGNSPLHF	TGTGCCAGCAGTTTGCGGGGAGGCAATTCACCCCTCCACTTT